The following is a TCR beta chain sequence with its context. This specimen comes from a study of blood T cell repertoires in COVID-19. For the study at large: Donors in the United States, Italy and Spain gave samples during acute or convalescent COVID-19. From T cells, B-cell-depleted T cells, or PBMCs came the material, which was cDNA or gDNA.

Methods used by the authors: How many nucleated cells were present was estimated from reference gene primer amplification. Data came from immunoSEQ multiplex PCR; TCRdb stores just in-frame clones and leaves some out. V, J and clone size are taken as reported in that table, and D and trimming were inferred from the DNA itself. The sample records 60,000 to 75,000 clones, around 88% being singletons. Germline V CDR1 and CDR2: SGHAT, FQNNGV. The ends lost 6 bases at V and 8 bases at J; junction bases unmatched: 7. This CDR3 region has 13 residues. Specimen: peripheral blood. The chain couples TRBV11-2 to TRBJ2-1; 7 bases map to TRBD2. The clonotype comes from a human donor in a cohort sampled during active COVID-19. The CDR3, as DNA: TGTGCCAGCAGGCGGGGAGGGCCACATGAGCAGTTCTTC. Residues: CASRRGGPHEQFF.